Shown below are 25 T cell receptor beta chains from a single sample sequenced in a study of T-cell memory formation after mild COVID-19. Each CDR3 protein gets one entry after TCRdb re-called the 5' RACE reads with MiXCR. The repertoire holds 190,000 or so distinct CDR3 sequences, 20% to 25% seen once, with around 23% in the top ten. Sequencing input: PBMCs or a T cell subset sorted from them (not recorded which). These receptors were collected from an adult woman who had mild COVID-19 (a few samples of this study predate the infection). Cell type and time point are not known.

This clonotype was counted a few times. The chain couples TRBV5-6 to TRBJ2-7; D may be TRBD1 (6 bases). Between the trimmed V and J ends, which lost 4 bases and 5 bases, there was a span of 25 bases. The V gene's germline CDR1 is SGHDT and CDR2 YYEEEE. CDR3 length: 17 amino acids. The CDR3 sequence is CASSKDLTGVANHEQYF. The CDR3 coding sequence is TGTGCCAGCAGCAAGGACCTGACAGGCGTCGCGAACCACGAGCAGTACTTC.

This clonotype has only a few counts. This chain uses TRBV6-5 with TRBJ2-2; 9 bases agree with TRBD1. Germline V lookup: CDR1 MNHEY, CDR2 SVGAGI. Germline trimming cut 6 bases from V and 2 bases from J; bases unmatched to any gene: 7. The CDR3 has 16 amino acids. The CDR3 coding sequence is TGTGCCAGCAGCCACCGGGACAGGGTCAACACCGGGGAGCTGTTTTTT. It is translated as CASSHRDRVNTGELFF.

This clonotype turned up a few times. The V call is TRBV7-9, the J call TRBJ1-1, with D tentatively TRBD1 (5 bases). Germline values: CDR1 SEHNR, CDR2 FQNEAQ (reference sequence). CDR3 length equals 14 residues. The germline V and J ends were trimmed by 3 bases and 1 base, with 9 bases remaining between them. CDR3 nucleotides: TGTGCCAGCAGCTTCGGGACGGAGAACACTGAAGCTTTCTTT. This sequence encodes CASSFGTENTEAFF.

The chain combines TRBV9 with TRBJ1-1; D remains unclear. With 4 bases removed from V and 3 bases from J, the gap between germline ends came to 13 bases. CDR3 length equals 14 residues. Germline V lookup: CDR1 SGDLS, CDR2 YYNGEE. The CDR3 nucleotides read TGTGCCAGCAGCATAGGAGATTTGGACACTGAAGCTTTCTTT. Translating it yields CASSIGDLDTEAFF.

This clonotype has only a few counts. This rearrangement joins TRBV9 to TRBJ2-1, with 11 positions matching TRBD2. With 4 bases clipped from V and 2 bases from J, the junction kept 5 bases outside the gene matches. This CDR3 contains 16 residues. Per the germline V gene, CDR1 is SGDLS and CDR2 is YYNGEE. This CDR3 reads CASSLSGRATYNEQFF. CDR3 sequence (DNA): TGTGCCAGCAGCCTTAGCGGGAGGGCCACCTACAATGAGCAGTTCTTC.

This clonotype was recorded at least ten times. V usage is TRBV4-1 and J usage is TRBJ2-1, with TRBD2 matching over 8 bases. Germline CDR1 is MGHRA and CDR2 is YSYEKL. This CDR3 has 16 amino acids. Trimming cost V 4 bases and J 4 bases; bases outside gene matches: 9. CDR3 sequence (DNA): TGCGCCAGCAGCCCGCGCGGAGCGGGGGAGTACAATGAGCAGTTCTTC. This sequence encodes CASSPRGAGEYNEQFF.

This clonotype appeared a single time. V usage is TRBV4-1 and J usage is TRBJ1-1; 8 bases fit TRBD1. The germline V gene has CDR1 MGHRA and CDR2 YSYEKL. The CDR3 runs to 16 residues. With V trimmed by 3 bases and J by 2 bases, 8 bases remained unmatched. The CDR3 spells CASSHGQGRTNTEAFF. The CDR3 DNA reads TGCGCCAGCAGCCACGGACAGGGAAGGACAAACACTGAAGCTTTCTTT.

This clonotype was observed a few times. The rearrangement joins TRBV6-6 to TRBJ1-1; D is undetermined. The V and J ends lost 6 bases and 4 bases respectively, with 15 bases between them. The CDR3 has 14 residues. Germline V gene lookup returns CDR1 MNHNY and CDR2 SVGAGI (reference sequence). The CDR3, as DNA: TGTGCCAGCAGCCAGCGAGCGGAATTCACTGAAGCTTTCTTT. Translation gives CASSQRAEFTEAFF.

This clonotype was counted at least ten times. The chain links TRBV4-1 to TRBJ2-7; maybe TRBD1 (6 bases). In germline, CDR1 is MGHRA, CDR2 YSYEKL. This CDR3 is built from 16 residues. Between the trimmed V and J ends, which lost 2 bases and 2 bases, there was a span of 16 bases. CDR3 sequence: CASSQYGQNPTYEQYF. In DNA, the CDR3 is TGCGCCAGCAGCCAATACGGACAGAACCCCACCTACGAGCAGTACTTC.

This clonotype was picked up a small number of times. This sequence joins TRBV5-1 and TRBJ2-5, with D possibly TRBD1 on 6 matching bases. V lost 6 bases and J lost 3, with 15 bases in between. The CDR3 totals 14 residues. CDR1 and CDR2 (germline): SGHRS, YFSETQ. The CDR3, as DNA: TGCGCCAGCACAACGCAGGGGTTGGAAGAGACCCAGTACTTC. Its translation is CASTTQGLEETQYF. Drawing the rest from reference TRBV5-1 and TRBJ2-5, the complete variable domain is KAGVTQTPRYLIKTRGQQVTLSCSPISGHRSVSWYQQTPGQGLQFLFEYFSETQRNKGNFPGRFSGRQFSNSRSEMNVSTLELGDSALYLCASTTQGLEETQYFGPGTRLLVL.

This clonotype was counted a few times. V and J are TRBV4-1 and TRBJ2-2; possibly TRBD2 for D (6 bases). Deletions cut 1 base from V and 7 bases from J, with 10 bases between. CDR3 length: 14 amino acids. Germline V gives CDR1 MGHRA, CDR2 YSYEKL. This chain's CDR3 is CASSQVTAGGELFF. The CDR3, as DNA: TGCGCCAGCAGCCAAGTAACAGCGGGCGGGGAGCTGTTTTTT.

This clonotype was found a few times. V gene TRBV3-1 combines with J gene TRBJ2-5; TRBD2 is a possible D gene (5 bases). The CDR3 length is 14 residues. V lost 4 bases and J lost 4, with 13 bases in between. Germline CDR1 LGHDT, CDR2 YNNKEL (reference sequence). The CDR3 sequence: CASSPGPAGETQYF. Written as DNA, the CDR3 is TGTGCCAGCAGCCCAGGTCCGGCGGGAGAGACCCAGTACTTC.

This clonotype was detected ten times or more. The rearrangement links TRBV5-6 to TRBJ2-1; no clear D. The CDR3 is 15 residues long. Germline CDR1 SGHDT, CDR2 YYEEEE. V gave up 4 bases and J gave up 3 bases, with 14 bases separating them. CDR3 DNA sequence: TGTGCCAGCAGCCCACCCCTGAGCCTCTACAATGAGCAGTTCTTC. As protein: CASSPPLSLYNEQFF.

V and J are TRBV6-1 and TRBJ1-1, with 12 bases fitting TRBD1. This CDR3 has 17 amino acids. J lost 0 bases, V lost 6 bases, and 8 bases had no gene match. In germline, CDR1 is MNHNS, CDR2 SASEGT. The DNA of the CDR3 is TGTGCCAGCAGACGGGACAGGGGGCCCCTCATGAACACTGAAGCTTTCTTT. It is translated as CASRRDRGPLMNTEAFF.

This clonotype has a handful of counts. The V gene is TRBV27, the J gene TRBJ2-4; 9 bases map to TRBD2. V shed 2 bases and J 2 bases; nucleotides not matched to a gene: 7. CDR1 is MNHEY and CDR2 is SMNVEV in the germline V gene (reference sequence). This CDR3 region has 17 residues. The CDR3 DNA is TGTGCCAGCAGTTTACTGTCTAGCGGGGTAACCAAAAACATTCAGTACTTC. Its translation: CASSLLSSGVTKNIQYF.

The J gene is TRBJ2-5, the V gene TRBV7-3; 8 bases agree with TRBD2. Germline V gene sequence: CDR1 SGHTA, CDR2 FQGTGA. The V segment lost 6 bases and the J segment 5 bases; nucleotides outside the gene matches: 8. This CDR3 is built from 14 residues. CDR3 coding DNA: TGTGCCAGCAGTCCAGGCGGGGGGTGGGAGACCCAGTACTTC. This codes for CASSPGGGWETQYF.

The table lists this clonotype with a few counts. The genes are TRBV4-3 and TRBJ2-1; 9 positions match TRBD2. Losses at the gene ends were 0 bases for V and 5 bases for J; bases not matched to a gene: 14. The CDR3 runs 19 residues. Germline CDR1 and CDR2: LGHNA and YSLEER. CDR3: CASSQDLSGRKVWDNEQFF. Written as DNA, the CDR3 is TGCGCCAGCAGCCAAGACTTGAGCGGGAGGAAGGTTTGGGACAATGAGCAGTTCTTC.

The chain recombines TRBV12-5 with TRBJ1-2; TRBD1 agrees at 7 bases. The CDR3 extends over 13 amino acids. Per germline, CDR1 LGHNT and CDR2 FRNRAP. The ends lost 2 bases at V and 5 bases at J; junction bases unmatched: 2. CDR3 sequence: CASGLTGAYGYTF. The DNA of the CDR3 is TGTGCTAGTGGTTTGACAGGGGCTTATGGCTACACCTTC.

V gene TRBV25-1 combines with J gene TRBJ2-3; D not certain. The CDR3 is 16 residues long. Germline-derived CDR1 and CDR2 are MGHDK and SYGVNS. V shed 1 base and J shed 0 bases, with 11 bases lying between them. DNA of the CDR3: TGTGCCAGCAGTGAATCCGTCCCAAGCAGCACAGATACGCAGTATTTT. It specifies CASSESVPSSTDTQYF.

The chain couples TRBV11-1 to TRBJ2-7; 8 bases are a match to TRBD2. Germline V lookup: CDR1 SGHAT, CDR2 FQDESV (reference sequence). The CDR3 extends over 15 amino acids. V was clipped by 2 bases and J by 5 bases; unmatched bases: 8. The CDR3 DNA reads TGTGCCAGCAGCTTAAACCGGCTAGCGGGCGACGAGCAGTACTTC. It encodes CASSLNRLAGDEQYF.

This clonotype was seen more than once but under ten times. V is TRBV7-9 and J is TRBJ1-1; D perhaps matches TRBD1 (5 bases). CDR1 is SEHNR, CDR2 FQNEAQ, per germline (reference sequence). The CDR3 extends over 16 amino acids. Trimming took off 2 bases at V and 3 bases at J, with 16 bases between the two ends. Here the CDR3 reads CASSLLSSGGDTEAFF. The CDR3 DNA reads TGTGCCAGCAGCTTATTGTCGTCCGGGGGAGACACTGAAGCTTTCTTT.

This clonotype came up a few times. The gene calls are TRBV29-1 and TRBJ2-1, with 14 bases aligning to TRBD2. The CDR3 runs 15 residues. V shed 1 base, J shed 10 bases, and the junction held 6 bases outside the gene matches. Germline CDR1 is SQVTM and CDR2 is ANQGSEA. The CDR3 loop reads CSVEGPGLAGVEQFF. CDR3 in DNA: TGCAGCGTTGAAGGGCCGGGACTAGCGGGAGTAGAGCAGTTCTTC.

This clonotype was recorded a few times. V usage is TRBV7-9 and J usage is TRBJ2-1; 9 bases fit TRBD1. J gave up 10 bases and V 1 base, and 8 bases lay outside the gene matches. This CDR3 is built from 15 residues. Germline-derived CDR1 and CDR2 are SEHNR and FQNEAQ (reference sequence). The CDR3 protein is CASSLEGQGSGEQFF. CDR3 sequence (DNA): TGTGCCAGCAGCTTAGAAGGACAGGGGTCTGGGGAGCAGTTCTTC.

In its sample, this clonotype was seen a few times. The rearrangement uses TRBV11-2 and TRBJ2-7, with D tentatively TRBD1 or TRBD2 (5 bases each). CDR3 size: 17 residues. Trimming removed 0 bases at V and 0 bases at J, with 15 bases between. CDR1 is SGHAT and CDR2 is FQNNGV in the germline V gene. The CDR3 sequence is CASSLEWGRMSSYEQYF. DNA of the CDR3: TGTGCCAGCAGCTTAGAGTGGGGACGGATGAGCTCCTACGAGCAGTACTTC.

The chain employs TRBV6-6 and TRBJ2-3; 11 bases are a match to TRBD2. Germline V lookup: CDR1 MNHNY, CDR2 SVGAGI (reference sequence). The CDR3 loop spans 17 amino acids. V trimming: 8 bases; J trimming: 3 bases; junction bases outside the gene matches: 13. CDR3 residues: CASPPPSTSGITDTQYF. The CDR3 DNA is TGTGCCAGCCCTCCCCCTTCGACTAGCGGGATTACAGATACGCAGTATTTT.